Included here is one TCR beta chain sequence, with context. The target antigen is unknown. Germline assignment: CDR1 SGHKS and CDR2 YYEKEE (reference sequence). The CDR3 covers 18 residues. The data are from a study of T cells expressing NK-cell markers. Study conclusions and caveats: In 5 to 7 donors, dominant CD3+CD56+NKG2C+ clones formed roughly 1.0-7.5% of CD8+ cells. Similarly, these clonotypes led the CD3+CD56-NKG2C+ fraction as well in a few donors.

What made the TCR beta cDNA was 5'RACE template switching with UMIs. Following a re-call of the 5' RACE reads, TCRdb has one entry per CDR3 protein and lacks DNA. Listed are about half a million distinct CDR3 sequences; over 1.3% falls within the top ten. Sequenced input: blood T cells: a sorted CD56 or NKG2C T cell subset, CD4+ or CD8+ T cells, or bulk PBMC T cells (not recorded which). The chain is built from TRBV5-5 and TRBJ2-2; TCRdb picks TRBD1, but there is no DNA to check that call. This receptor was identified in a woman aged 45-60 years in good health. This chain's CDR3 is CASSPRGTEYANTGELFF. Complete variable domain (other parts from reference TRBV5-5 and TRBJ2-2): DAGVTQSPTHLIKTRGQQVTLRCSPISGHKSVSWYQQVLGQGPQFIFQYYEKEERGRGNFPDRFSARQFPNYSSELNVNALLLGDSALYLCASSPRGTEYANTGELFFGEGSRLTVL.